This T cell receptor (beta chain) was recorded in a study of blood T cell repertoires in COVID-19. The overall study: Sources were T cells, B-cell-depleted T cells, or PBMCs; the material itself was cDNA or gDNA.

TCRdb's table, derived via immunoSEQ multiplex PCR, lists solely in-frame clones and lacks some. The table records hundreds of thousands of clones, roughly 85% of them present only once. Trimming removed 8 bases from V and 5 bases from J; junction bases left unmatched: 17. The germline CDR1 and CDR2 sequences are MNHNY and SVGAGI (reference sequence). CDR3 length equals 16 residues. What was sequenced was peripheral blood. The chain couples TRBV6-6 to TRBJ1-1; TRBD1 matches 7 bases. The clonotype was recovered from a human donor in a cohort sampled during active COVID-19. The CDR3 region has the DNA TGTGCCAGCGGAGGGTATCACAGGGGAGAGGGAACTGAAGCTTTCTTT. Protein: CASGGYHRGEGTEAFF.